The sequence of this T cell receptor (beta chain) was determined in a study of shared clonotypes between healthy human individuals (dated by TCRdb to about 2020). Regarding the complete study: The cohort included three men and a couple of women between 18 and 49 years of age. Per donor, leukapheresis produced somewhere between about 0.9 and 9 billion PBMCs. To increase sequencing depth and limit assay-specific biases, TCR repertoire library preparation and sequencing were carried out by different laboratories using diverse techniques. To estimate repertoire size and how much clonotype sharing occurs between individuals, the study deeply sequenced the blood TCR repertoires of several healthy adults. For each donor, CD4 naive and CD4 memory were each run on three plates, CD8 naive on two plates, and CD8 memory on one plate.

Donors were healthy HIV-negative adults with no recently reported acute infections or vaccinations. Every donor was a Caucasian adult living in Nashville, Tennessee, USA. CD4+ T cells were enriched by magnetic negative selection; naive cells were then positively selected on CD45RA, and the negative fraction formed the memory subset. After blood collection by leukapheresis, PBMCs were isolated using Ficoll-Histopaque density gradient centrifugation and then cryopreserved in the vapor phase of liquid nitrogen. Analytical flow cytometry was used to check the purity and quantity of every magnetically sorted T cell population. Genomic DNA was isolated from each sorted fraction and quantified by UV absorbance on a Nanodrop 2000c. Broader findings and caveats from the paper: Sampling was restricted to blood, and TCR repertoires in tissue are likely to differ from TCR repertoires in blood. Across a few donors, approximately 5% of naive CD4, 3% to 4% of naive CD8, about 2% of memory CD4, and 0.3% to 0.45% of memory CD8 clonotypes were shared. Based on pairwise subsampling, the degree of clonotype sharing among donors was expected to be affected by sequencing depth. Naive subsets generally had larger estimated clonotype richness than memory subsets did. Clonotypes shared by all four sorted-subset donors showed higher generation probabilities than non-shared clonotypes. Because the study included a small number of donors, the genetic and exposure-history diversity represented was limited. Even with the large sequencing depth, rarefaction of the sorted-subset datasets indicated that sequencing was incomplete.

TCR CDR3 regions were amplified from genomic DNA by multiplex PCR using the deep immunoSEQ assay. Extracted genomic DNA from each cell subset was spread evenly across all wells of several immunoSEQ 96-well plates, with each plate serving as a replicate. For sorted subsets, roughly 0.2 ug genomic DNA, equal to tens of thousands of T cell genomes, was loaded into each replicate PCR. The purified libraries were quantified using a Qubit 3.0 fluorometer, sized with a Bioanalyzer 2100, and then quantified again using the KAPA Library Quantification kit. A separate single-read 150-cycle Illumina NextSeq 550 flow cell was used to sequence each immunoSEQ 96-well plate. As for how the authors treated the data: Because the immunoSEQ output held only junctional sequences and lacked quality scores, the filtering could not match the filtering applied to full-length reads. Sequences were annotated with PyIR, a Python wrapper for IgBLAST v1.9, and V/J genes and CDR3 were assigned using IMGT germline references. Reads were removed for weak V/J assignments (E-value above 1e-6), missing CDR3, stop codons, out-of-frame junctions, or ambiguous translated residues. A V3J clonotype was defined by an identical inferred V gene, J gene, and CDR3 amino acid sequence. The percentage overlap between two repertoires was calculated by dividing the number of shared unique clonotypes by the size of the smaller repertoire. Repertoire richness was assessed with RTK rarefaction, the Chao1 estimator, and Recon v2.1 estimates of unobserved clonotypes. Generation probabilities for all TCRbeta clonotypes obtained by the gDNA method from a handful of donors were computed using OLGA. TCRdb's version of the immuneACCESS table is confined to in-frame rearrangements and falls short of the full clone set. An unresolved V gene accounts for under half of the shortfall where checked; the remainder is of unknown origin. V and J calls and clone size are copied from that table; D and trimming were computed from the DNA. For this sample there are some 500,000 clones; roughly 95% appear just once. The ten biggest clones cover around 0.067% of the sample.

To note about this clone: Its antigen target is currently unknown. No base quality information exists; no much larger clone differs at one position.

The CDR3 starts with the cysteine, ends with the phenylalanine, and has 15 residues. Only the CDR3 portion is preserved as DNA: 45 bases, with reading frame beginning at the first base. Based on the germline V gene (reference sequence), the CDR1 and CDR2 sequences are MNHNY and SVGAGI. V is clipped by 0 bases and J by 6 bases, and the sequence between their germline boundaries is 11 bases long. The receptor was derived from a woman in her twenties or thirties in good health. Sequencing used naive CD4+ T cells sorted from blood. Per the publication, the cell subset or site label means: CD45RA+ positively selected. This sequence uses TRBV6-6 and TRBJ2-2, and TRBD2 may be the D gene, going by 5 matching bases. CDR3 loop: CASSYSRGNAGELFF. The DNA sequence is given as TGTGCCAGCAGTTACTCTCGGGGAAACGCCGGGGAGCTGTTTTTT.